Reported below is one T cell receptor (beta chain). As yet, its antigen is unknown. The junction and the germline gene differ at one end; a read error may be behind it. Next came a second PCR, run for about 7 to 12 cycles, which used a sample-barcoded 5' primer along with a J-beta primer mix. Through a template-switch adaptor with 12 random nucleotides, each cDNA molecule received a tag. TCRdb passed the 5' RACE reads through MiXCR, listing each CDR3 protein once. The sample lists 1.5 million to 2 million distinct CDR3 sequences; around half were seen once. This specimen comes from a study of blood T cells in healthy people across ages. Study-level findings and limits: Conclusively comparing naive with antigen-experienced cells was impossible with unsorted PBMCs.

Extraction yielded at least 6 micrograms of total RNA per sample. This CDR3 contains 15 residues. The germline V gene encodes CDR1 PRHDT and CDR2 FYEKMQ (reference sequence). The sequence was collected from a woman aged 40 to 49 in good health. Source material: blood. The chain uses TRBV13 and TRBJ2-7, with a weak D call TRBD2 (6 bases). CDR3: CASSSLSGSSYEQYF. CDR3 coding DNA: TGTGCCAGCAGCTCCCTTAGCGGTTCATCCTATGAGCAGTACTTC.